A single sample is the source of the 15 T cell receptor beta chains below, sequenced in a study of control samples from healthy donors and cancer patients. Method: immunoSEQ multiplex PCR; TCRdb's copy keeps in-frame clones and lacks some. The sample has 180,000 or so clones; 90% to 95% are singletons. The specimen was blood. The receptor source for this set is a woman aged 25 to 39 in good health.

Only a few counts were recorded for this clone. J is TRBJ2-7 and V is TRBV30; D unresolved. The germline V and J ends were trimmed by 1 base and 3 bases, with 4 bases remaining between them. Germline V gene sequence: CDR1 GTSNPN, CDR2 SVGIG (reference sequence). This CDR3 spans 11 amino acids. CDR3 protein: CAWSGLYEQYF. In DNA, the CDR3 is TGTGCCTGGAGTGGCCTCTACGAGCAGTACTTC.

CDR3 bases: TGCGCCAGCAGCTTTCAGGGGGGCTACAATGAGCAGTTCTTC. It specifies CASSFQGGYNEQFF. The V and J genes are TRBV5-1 and TRBJ2-1; D perhaps matches TRBD1 (7 bases). CDR3 length: 14 amino acids. Germline loops: CDR1 SGHRS, CDR2 YFSETQ. Trimming removed 2 bases at V and 3 bases at J, with 9 bases between.

CDR3 coding DNA: TGTGCCAGCGGTCGGTGGGCTGAAGCTTTCTTT. Residues: CASGRWAEAFF. The chain combines TRBV6-5 with TRBJ1-1; D not resolved. V was trimmed by 8 bases and J by 6 bases, leaving 10 bases between them. Germline values: CDR1 MNHEY, CDR2 SVGAGI. The CDR3 has 11 residues.

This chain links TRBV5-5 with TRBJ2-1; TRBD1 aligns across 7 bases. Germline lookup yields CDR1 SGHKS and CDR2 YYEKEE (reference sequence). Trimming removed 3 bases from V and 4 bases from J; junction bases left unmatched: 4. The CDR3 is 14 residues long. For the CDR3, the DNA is TGTGCCAGCAGCTCTCAGGGGGTATACAATGAGCAGTTCTTC. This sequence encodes CASSSQGVYNEQFF.

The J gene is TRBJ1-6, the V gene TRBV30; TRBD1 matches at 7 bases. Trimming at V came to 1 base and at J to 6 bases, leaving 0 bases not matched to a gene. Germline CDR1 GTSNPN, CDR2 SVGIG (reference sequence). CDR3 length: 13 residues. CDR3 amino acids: CAWSGDSNSPLHF. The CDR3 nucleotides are TGTGCCTGGAGTGGGGACAGTAATTCACCCCTCCACTTT. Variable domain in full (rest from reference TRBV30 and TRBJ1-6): SQTIHQWPATLVQPVGSPLSLECTVEGTSNPNLYWYRQAAGRGLQLLFYSVGIGQISSEVPQNLSASRPQDRQFILSSKKLLLSDSGFYLCAWSGDSNSPLHFGNGTRLTVT.

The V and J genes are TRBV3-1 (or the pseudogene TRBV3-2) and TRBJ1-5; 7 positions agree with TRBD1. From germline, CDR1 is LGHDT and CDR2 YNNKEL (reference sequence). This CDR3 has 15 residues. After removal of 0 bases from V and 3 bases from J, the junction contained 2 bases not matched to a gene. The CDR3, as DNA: TGTGCCAGCAGCCAAGATGGACAGGTCAATCAGCCCCAGCATTTT. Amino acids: CASSQDGQVNQPQHF.

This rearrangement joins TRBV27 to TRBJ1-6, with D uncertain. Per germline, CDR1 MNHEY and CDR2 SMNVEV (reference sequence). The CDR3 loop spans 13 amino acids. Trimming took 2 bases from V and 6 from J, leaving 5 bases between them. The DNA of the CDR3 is TGTGCCAGCAGTTTAGGGATTAATTCACCCCTCCACTTT. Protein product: CASSLGINSPLHF.

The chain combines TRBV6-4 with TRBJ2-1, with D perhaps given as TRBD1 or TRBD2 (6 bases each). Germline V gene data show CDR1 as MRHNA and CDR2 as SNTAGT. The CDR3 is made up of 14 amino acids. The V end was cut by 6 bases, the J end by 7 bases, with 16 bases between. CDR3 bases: TGTGCCAGCAGCGGGGGCAGTGAAGGGAATGAGCAGTTCTTC. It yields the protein CASSGGSEGNEQFF.

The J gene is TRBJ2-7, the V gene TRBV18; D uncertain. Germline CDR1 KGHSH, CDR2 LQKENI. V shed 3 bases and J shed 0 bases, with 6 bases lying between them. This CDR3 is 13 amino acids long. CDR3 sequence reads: CASSPDGSYEQYF. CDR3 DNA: TGTGCCAGCTCACCGGACGGCTCCTACGAGCAGTACTTC.

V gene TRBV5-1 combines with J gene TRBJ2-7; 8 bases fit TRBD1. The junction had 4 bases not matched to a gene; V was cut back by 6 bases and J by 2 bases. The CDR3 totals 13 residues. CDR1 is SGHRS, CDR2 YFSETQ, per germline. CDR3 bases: TGCGCCAGCACCCAGGGGGCGCCCTACGAGCAGTACTTC. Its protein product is CASTQGAPYEQYF.

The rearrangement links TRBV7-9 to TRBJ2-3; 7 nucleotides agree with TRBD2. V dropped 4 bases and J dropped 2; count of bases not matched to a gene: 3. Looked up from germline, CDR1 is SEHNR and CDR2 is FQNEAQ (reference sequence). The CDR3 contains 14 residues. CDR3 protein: CASSSRGVTDTQYF. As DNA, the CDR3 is TGTGCCAGCAGCTCTCGGGGGGTCACAGATACGCAGTATTTT.

The CDR3 DNA reads TGTGCCAGCAGCCCCCCGGACAGTAACTATGGCTACACCTTC. Translated, it gives CASSPPDSNYGYTF. The V and J genes are TRBV9 and TRBJ1-2; the D gene is possibly TRBD1 (6 bases). CDR3 size: 14 residues. Germline CDR1 and CDR2: SGDLS and YYNGEE. V was pared by 4 bases and J by 1 base, with 11 bases between.

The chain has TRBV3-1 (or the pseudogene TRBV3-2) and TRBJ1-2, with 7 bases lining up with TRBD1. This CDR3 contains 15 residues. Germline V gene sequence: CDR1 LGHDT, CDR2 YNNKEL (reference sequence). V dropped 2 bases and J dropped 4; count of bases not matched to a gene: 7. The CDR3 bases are TGTGCCAGCAGCCAACGTCAGGGGGAAGTCTATGGCTACACCTTC. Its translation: CASSQRQGEVYGYTF.

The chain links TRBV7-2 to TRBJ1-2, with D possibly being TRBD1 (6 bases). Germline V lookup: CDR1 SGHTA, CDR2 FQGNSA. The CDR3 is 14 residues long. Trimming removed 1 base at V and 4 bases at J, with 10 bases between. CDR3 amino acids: CASSLDTGSYGYTF. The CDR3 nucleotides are TGTGCCAGCAGCTTAGATACAGGGAGCTATGGCTACACCTTC.

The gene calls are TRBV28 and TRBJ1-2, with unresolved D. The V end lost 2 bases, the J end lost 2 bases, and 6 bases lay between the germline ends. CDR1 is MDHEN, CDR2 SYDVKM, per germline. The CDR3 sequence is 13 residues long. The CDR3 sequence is CASSLGANYGYTF. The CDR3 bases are TGTGCCAGCAGTTTAGGTGCAAACTATGGCTACACCTTC.